The 3 T cell receptor beta chains in this list originate from one sample, sequenced in a study of blood T cell repertoires in COVID-19. Libraries were prepared by immunoSEQ multiplex PCR; TCRdb keeps only in-frame clonotypes and omits some of them. The sample shows 300,000 to 350,000 clones, roughly 87% of them seen only once. The specimen was PBMCs or T cells enriched from blood (not recorded which). The receptors originated from a woman aged 25-40 years who had recovered from COVID-19.

The chain recombines TRBV2 with TRBJ2-3; 8 positions match TRBD1. Per the germline V gene, CDR1 is SNHLY and CDR2 is FYNNEI. This CDR3 spans 15 amino acids. J lost 1 base, V lost 6 bases, and 6 bases had no gene match. CDR3 protein: CASRSNRGGTDTQYF. The CDR3 DNA reads TGTGCCAGCAGATCGAACAGGGGGGGCACAGATACGCAGTATTTT.

This rearrangement joins TRBV15 to TRBJ2-6; 7 positions agree with TRBD1. The CDR3 sequence is 14 residues long. Germline CDR1 LNHNV, CDR2 YYDKDF (reference sequence). Trimming removed 4 bases from V and 4 bases from J; junction bases left unmatched: 1. This CDR3 is CATSTDRGANVLTF. The CDR3 coding sequence is TGTGCCACCAGCACGGACAGGGGGGCCAACGTCCTGACTTTC.

This clone came up once. This chain joins TRBV27 and TRBJ1-6; D gene ambiguous. Germline V gene sequence: CDR1 MNHEY, CDR2 SMNVEV (reference sequence). With 2 bases removed from V and 8 bases from J, the gap between germline ends came to 22 bases. CDR3 length: 18 amino acids. CDR3 residues: CASSLEARGGRSHSPLHF. The CDR3 DNA sequence: TGTGCCAGCAGTTTAGAGGCCCGGGGAGGGCGTTCACATTCACCCCTCCACTTT.